This TCR beta chain was obtained from a study of blood T cell repertoires in COVID-19. Germline V gives CDR1 MNHNY, CDR2 SVGAGI (reference sequence). The CDR3 runs 15 residues. The germline V and J ends were trimmed by 8 bases and 0 bases, with 14 bases remaining between them. This table comes from immunoSEQ multiplex PCR, and its TCRdb copy is limited to in-frame clones, with some not included. This table has over 60,000 clones, over 85% appearing once. The source material was peripheral blood. The receptor comes from a man in his fifties or sixties with acute or convalescent COVID-19. The rearrangement joins TRBV6-6 to TRBJ1-5; D not resolved. CDR3 bases: TGTGCCAGCCGCGAGGGCCTTTATAGCAATCAGCCCCAGCATTTT. It encodes CASREGLYSNQPQHF.